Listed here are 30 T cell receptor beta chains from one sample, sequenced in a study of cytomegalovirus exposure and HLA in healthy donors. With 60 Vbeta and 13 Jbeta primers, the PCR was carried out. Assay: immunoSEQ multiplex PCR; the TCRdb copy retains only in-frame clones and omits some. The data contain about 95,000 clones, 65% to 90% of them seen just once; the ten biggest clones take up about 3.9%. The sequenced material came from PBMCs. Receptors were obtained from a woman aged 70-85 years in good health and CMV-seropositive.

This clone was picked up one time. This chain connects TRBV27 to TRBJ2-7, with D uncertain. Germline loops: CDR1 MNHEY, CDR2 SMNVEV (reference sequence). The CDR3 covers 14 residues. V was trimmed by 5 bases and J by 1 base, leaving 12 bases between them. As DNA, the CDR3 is TGTGCCAGCAGTGCTACCGGGTCTTCCTACGAGCAGTACTTC. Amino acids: CASSATGSSYEQYF.

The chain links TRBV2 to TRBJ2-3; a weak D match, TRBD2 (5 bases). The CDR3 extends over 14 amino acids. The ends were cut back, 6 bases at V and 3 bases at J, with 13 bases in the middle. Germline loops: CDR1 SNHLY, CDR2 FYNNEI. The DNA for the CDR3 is TGTGCCAGCAGGGGTTACGGAGGAACAGATACGCAGTATTTT. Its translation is CASRGYGGTDTQYF.

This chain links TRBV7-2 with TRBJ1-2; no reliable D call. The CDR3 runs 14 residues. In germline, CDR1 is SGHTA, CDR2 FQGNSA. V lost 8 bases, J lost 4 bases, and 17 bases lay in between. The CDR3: CASSPAGGGYGYTF. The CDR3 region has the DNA TGTGCCAGCTCACCTGCCGGCGGAGGCTATGGCTACACCTTC.

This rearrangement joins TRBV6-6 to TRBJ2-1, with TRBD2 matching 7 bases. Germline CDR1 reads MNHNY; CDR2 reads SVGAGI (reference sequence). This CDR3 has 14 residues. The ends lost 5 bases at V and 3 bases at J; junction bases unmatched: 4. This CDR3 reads CASSHGDYYNEQFF. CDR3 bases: TGTGCCAGCAGTCACGGGGACTACTACAATGAGCAGTTCTTC.

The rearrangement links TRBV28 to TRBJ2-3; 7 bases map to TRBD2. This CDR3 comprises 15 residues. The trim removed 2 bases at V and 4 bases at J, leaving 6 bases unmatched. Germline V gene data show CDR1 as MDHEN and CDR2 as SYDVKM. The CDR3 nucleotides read TGTGCCAGCAGTTTACCGGGAGGCTTCGCAGATACGCAGTATTTT. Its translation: CASSLPGGFADTQYF. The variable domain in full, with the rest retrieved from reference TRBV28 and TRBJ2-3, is DVKVTQSSRYLVKRTGEKVFLECVQDMDHENMFWYRQDPGLGLRLIYFSYDVKMKEKGDIPEGYSVSREKKERFSLILESASTNQTSMYLCASSLPGGFADTQYFGPGTRLTVL.

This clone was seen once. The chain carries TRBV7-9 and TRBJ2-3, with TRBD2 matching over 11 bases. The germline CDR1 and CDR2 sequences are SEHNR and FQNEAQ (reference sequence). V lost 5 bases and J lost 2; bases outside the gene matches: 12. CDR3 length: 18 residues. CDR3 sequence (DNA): TGTGCCAGCAGCCTACCAAGCGGGACTAGCGGAGACACAGATACGCAGTATTTT. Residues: CASSLPSGTSGDTDTQYF.

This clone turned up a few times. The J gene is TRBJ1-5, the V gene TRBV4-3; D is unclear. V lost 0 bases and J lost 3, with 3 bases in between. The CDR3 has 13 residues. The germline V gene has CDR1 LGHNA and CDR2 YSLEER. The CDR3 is CASSQEANQPQHF. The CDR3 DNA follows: TGCGCCAGCAGCCAAGAGGCCAATCAGCCCCAGCATTTT.

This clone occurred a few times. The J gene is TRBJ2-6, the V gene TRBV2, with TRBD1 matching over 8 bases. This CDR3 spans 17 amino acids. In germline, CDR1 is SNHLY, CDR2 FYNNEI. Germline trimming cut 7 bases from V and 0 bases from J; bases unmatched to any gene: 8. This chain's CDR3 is CASIQGGYNSGANVLTF. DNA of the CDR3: TGTGCCAGCATACAGGGGGGTTATAACTCTGGGGCCAACGTCCTGACTTTC.

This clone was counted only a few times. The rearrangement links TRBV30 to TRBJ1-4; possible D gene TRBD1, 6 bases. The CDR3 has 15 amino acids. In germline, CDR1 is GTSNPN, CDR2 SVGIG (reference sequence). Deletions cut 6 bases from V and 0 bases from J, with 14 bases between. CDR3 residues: CACSDRATTNEKLFF. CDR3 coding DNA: TGTGCCTGCTCGGACAGAGCTACAACTAATGAAAAACTGTTTTTT. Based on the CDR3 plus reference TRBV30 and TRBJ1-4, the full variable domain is SQTIHQWPATLVQPVGSPLSLECTVEGTSNPNLYWYRQAAGRGLQLLFYSVGIGQISSEVPQNLSASRPQDRQFILSSKKLLLSDSGFYLCACSDRATTNEKLFFGSGTQLSVL.

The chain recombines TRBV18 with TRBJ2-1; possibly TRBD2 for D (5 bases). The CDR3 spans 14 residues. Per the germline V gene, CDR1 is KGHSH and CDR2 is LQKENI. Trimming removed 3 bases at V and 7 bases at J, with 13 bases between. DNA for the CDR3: TGTGCCAGCTCACCCCAGCGAGGGTTGAATGAGCAGTTCTTC. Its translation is CASSPQRGLNEQFF.

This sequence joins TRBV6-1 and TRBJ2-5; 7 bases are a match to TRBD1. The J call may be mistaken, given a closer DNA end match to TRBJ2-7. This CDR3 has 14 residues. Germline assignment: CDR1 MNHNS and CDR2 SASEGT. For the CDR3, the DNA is TGTGCCAGCAGTGAAAGAACAGGGGATTACGAGCAGTACTTC. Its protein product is CASSERTGDYEQYF.

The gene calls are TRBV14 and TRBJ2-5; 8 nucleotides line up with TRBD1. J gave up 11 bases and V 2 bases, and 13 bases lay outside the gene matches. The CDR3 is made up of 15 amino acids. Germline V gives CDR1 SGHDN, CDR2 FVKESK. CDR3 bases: TGTGCCAGCAGCCAACCCGGACAGGGCCTTCGGGAGCAGTACTTC. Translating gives CASSQPGQGLREQYF.

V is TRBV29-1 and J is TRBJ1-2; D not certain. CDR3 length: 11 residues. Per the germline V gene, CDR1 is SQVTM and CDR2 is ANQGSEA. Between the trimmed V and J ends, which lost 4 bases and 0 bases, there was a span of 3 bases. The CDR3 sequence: CSVATNYGYTF. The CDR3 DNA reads TGCAGCGTTGCCACTAACTATGGCTACACCTTC.

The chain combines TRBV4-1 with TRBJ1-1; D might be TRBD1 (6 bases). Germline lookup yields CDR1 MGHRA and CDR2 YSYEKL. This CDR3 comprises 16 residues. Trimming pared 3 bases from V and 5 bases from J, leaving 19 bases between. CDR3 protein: CASSHGSVRGGTEAFF. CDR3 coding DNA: TGCGCCAGCAGCCATGGCTCAGTCAGGGGAGGGACTGAAGCTTTCTTT.

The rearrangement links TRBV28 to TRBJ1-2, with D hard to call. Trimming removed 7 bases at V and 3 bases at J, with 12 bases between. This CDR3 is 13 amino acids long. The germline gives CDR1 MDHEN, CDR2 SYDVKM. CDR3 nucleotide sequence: TGTGCCAGCAAGCAGCGTCCCGACTATGGCTACACCTTC. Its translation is CASKQRPDYGYTF.

CDR3 DNA sequence: TGTGCCAGTAGTACTCTAAAACAAGAGACCCAGTACTTC. Translation: CASSTLKQETQYF. J is TRBJ2-5 and V is TRBV19; D is ambiguous. Germline CDR1 reads LNHDA; CDR2 reads SQIVND (reference sequence). V was shortened by 4 bases and J by 2 bases, with 8 bases between the two germline ends. This CDR3 has 13 residues.

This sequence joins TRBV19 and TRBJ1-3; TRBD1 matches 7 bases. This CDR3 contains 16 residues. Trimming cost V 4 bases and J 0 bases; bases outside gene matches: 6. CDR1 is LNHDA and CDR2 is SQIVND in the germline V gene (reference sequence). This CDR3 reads CASSTQNRGSGNTIYF. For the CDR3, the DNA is TGTGCCAGTAGTACCCAAAACAGGGGCTCTGGAAACACCATATATTTT.

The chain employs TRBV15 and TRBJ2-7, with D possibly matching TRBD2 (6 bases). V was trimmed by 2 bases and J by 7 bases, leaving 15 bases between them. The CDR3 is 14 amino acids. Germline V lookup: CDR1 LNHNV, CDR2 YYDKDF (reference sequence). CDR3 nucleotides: TGTGCCACCAGCAGATCCGGGACGGCGGGGGAGCAGTACTTC. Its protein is CATSRSGTAGEQYF.

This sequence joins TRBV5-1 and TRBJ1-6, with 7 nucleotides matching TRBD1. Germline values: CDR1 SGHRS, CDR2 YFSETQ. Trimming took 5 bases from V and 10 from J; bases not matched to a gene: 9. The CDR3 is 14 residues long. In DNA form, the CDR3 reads TGCGCCAGCAGGCCCGGACAGGCACCGTCACCCCTCCACTTT. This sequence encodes CASRPGQAPSPLHF.

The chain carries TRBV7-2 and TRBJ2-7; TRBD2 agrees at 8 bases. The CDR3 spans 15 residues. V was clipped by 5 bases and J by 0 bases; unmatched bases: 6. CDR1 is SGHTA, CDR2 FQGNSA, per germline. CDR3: CASSGLAGSSYEQYF. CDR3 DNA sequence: TGTGCCAGCAGCGGGCTAGCGGGTTCCTCCTACGAGCAGTACTTC.

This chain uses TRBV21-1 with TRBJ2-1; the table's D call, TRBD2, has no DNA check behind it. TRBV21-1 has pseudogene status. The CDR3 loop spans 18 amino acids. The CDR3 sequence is CASSPRRVPPISYNEQFF. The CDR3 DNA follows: TGTGCCAGCAGCCCCCGCCGGGTCCCACCTATTTCCTACAATGAGCAGTTCTTC.

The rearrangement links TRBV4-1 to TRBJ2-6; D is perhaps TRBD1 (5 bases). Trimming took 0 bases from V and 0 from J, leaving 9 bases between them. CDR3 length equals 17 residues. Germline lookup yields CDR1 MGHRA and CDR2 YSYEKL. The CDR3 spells CASSQDRGSSGANVLTF. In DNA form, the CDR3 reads TGCGCCAGCAGCCAAGATAGGGGCAGCTCTGGGGCCAACGTCCTGACTTTC.

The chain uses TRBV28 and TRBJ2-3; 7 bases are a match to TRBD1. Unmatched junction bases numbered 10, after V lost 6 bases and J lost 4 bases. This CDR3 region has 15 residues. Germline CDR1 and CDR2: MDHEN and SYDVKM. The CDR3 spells CASRDRDRPPDTQYF. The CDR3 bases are TGTGCCAGCAGGGACCGGGACAGACCTCCAGATACGCAGTATTTT.

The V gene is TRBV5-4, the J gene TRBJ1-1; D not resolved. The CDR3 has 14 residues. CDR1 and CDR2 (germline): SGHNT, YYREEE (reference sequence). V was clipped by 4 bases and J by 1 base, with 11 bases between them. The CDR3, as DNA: TGTGCCAGCAGCACCGGGATTTCGAACACTGAAGCTTTCTTT. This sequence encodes CASSTGISNTEAFF. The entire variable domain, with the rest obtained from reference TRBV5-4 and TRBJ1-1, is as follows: ETGVTQSPTHLIKTRGQQVTLRCSSQSGHNTVSWYQQALGQGPQFIFQYYREEENGRGNFPPRFSGLQFPNYSSELNVNALELDDSALYLCASSTGISNTEAFFGQGTRLTVV.

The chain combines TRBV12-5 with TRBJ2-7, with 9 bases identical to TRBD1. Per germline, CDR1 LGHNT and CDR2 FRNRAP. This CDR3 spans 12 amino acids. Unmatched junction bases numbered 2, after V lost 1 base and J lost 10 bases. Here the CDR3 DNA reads TGTGCTAGTGGTTTGGACAGGGGGCATCAGTACTTC. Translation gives CASGLDRGHQYF.

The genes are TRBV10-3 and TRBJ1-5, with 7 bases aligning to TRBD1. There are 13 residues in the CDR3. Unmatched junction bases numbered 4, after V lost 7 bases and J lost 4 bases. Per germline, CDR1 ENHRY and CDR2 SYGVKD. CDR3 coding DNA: TGTGCCATCACCCCGGGACAGAATCAGCCCCAGCATTTT. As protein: CAITPGQNQPQHF.

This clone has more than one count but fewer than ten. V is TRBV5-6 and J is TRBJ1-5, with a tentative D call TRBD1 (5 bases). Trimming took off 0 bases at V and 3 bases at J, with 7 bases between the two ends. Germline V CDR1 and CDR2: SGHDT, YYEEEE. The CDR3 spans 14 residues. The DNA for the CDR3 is TGTGCCAGCAGCTTGGCAGGGAACAATCAGCCCCAGCATTTT. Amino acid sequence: CASSLAGNNQPQHF.

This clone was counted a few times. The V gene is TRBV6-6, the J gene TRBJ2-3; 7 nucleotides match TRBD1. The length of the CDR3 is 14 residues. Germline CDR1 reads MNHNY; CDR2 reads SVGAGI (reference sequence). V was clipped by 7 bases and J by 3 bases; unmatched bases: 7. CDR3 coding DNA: TGTGCCAGCAACCAGCCGGGACAGACAGATACGCAGTATTTT. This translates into CASNQPGQTDTQYF.

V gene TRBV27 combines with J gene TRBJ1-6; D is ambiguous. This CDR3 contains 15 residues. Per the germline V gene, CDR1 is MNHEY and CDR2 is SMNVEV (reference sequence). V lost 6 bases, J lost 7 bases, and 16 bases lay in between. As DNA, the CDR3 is TGTGCCAGCAGCAACCGACGCGGTGGGAATTCACCCCTCCACTTT. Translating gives CASSNRRGGNSPLHF.

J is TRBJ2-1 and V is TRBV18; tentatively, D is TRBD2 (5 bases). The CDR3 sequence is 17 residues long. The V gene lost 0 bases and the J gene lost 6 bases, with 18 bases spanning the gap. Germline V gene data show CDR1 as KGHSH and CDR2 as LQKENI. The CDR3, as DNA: TGTGCCAGCTCACCACCGAGTCAGCGGACCATATCCAATGAGCAGTTCTTC. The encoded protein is CASSPPSQRTISNEQFF. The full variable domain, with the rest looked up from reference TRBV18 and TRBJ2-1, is NAGVMQNPRHLVRRRGQEARLRCSPMKGHSHVYWYRQLPEEGLKFMVYLQKENIIDESGMPKERFSAEFPKEGPSILRIQQVVRGDSAAYFCASSPPSQRTISNEQFFGPGTRLTVL.